This is a list of T cell receptor beta chains from one sample in a study of T cell repertoires in ileal Crohn's disease. Produced via immunoSEQ multiplex PCR; TCRdb's table is partial and in-frame only. The sample carries roughly 29,000 clones, around four fifths recorded once. The sequenced sample consisted of ileal tissue. The source of these receptors is an adult with Crohn's disease. Each CDR3 is given with its conserved first and last residue.

V	J	CDR3
TRBV27	TRBJ2-7	CASSPSGSYEQYF
TRBV6-6	TRBJ2-5	CASSYSAGTGSSQYF
TRBV6-1	.	CASSESAGAPYEQYF
TRBV5-1	TRBJ2-5	CASSLTHQETQYF
TRBV2	TRBJ1-4	CASSEERGKLFF
TRBV2	TRBJ2-7	CASREDSYEQYF
TRBV5-4	TRBJ1-5	CASSLDGQPQHF
TRBV5-4	TRBJ2-3	CASSQLAGLTDTQYF
TRBV11-2	TRBJ2-7	CASSLTAAGVREQYF
TRBV27	TRBJ2-3	CASRQGAGTDTQYF
TRBV21-1	TRBJ2-1	CASSKDKDRDRFF
TRBV7-6	TRBJ1-2	CASSLAFSEYVGAVYGYTF
TRBV5-4	TRBJ2-7	CASSLILAGGVYEQYF
TRBV19	TRBJ2-5	CASRPTSSETQYF
TRBV5-1	TRBJ2-1	CASSSLAGGEQFF
TRBV7-6	TRBJ1-3	CASSSGTAGNTIYF
TRBV25-1	TRBJ1-1	CASRLTGQNTEAFF
TRBV5-4	TRBJ2-7	CASSLGQGPYEQYF
TRBV7-2	TRBJ1-1	CASSLVGVATEAFF
TRBV6-1	TRBJ1-2	CASSDRGGLGYGYTF
TRBV18	TRBJ1-1	CASSPSGNTEAFF
TRBV6-5	TRBJ2-7	CASSPPAGVREQYF
TRBV30	TRBJ2-5	CAVRLAVQETQYF
TRBV11-2	TRBJ2-7	CASSLPGQGAYEQYF
TRBV7-8	TRBJ2-7	CASSLASSYEQYF
TRBV6-7	TRBJ2-7	CASRGDQTYEQYF
TRBV19	TRBJ2-5	CASSQFQETQYF